These 29 T cell receptor beta chains originate from one sample sequenced in a study of PD-1 blockade in classical Hodgkin lymphoma (dated by TCRdb to 2018 to 2020). Libraries were constructed by the immunoSEQ multiplex PCR assay. Drawn from immuneACCESS, this table holds only the in-frame rearrangements with V and J called that TCRdb kept. Clones are partly lost; checked studies trace under half to an unresolved V gene and leave the rest unexplained. The sample contains over 85,000 clones, more than 85% of them found a single time. The ten largest clones take up roughly 2% of the sample. What this sample's time point label stands for: cycle 4 day 1 (C4D1), after 6 weeks of nivolumab. All trial patients had relapsed after autologous stem cell transplantation, with cohorts A, B and C differing in prior brentuximab vedotin exposure. The starting material was peripheral blood mononuclear cells (PBMCs), obtained before the fourth cycle of nivolumab. Every receptor here comes from a human donor with classical Hodgkin lymphoma.

The chain recombines TRBV29-1 with TRBJ2-3, with 7 nucleotides matching TRBD1. Germline CDR1 is SQVTM and CDR2 is ANQGSEA. After removal of 6 bases from V and 1 base from J, the junction contained 1 base not matched to a gene. CDR3 length equals 12 residues. CDR3 in DNA: TGCAGCGTCGGACAGGGCACAGATACGCAGTATTTT. This sequence encodes CSVGQGTDTQYF.

This chain joins TRBV28 and TRBJ1-4, with 8 bases fitting TRBD1. Germline CDR1 MDHEN, CDR2 SYDVKM. This CDR3 spans 18 amino acids. The ends lost 8 bases at V and 3 bases at J; junction bases unmatched: 17. The CDR3 nucleotides are TGTGCCAGCCACTGGTATTCCCGATGGACAGGGCCTAATGAAAAACTGTTTTTT. It codes for CASHWYSRWTGPNEKLFF.

The V and J genes are TRBV19 and TRBJ2-2; D may be TRBD2 (5 bases). V dropped 2 bases and J dropped 3 bases, with 7 bases sitting between them. The CDR3 covers 14 residues. The germline CDR1 and CDR2 sequences are LNHDA and SQIVND (reference sequence). The CDR3 coding sequence is TGTGCCAGTAGTATATTACTAGACACCGGGGAGCTGTTTTTT. Amino acids: CASSILLDTGELFF.

J is TRBJ1-5 and V is TRBV18, with D possibly being TRBD1 (5 bases). Looked up from germline, CDR1 is KGHSH and CDR2 is LQKENI. The CDR3 totals 14 residues. The V gene lost 6 bases and the J gene lost 2 bases, with 11 bases spanning the gap. The CDR3 DNA is TGTGCCAGCTCCAGGGTTGGAGGCAATCAGCCCCAGCATTTT. As protein: CASSRVGGNQPQHF. Full variable domain (missing parts from reference TRBV18 and TRBJ1-5): NAGVMQNPRHLVRRRGQEARLRCSPMKGHSHVYWYRQLPEEGLKFMVYLQKENIIDESGMPKERFSAEFPKEGPSILRIQQVVRGDSAAYFCASSRVGGNQPQHFGDGTRLSIL.

The rearrangement uses TRBV2 and TRBJ1-2; tentative D call: TRBD1 (5 bases). From germline, CDR1 is SNHLY and CDR2 FYNNEI. V was shortened by 3 bases and J by 7 bases, with 9 bases between the two germline ends. CDR3 length: 12 amino acids. The CDR3, as DNA: TGTGCCAGCAGTGATCGAGGGGTTGGCTACACCTTC. This translates into CASSDRGVGYTF.

CDR3 DNA: TGTGCCAGCAGCCAACCTACCGGGACTAGCAATTACAATGAGCAGTTCTTC. Translating it yields CASSQPTGTSNYNEQFF. This chain connects TRBV7-2 to TRBJ2-1, with 9 nucleotides matching TRBD2. The CDR3 runs 17 residues. Per germline, CDR1 SGHTA and CDR2 FQGNSA. The V gene end was trimmed by 5 bases and the J gene end by 4 bases; junction bases not matched to a gene: 12.

CDR3: CASEERGYNEQFF. DNA for the CDR3: TGTGCCAGCGAGGAGAGGGGCTACAATGAGCAGTTCTTC. This rearrangement joins TRBV6-1 to TRBJ2-1, with D perhaps TRBD1 or TRBD2 (5 bases each). V was shortened by 8 bases and J by 3 bases, with 11 bases between the two germline ends. Germline V gene lookup returns CDR1 MNHNS and CDR2 SASEGT. CDR3 length: 13 amino acids.

V usage is TRBV7-8 and J usage is TRBJ2-5; possibly TRBD1 for D (6 bases). The V end was cut by 5 bases, the J end by 0 bases, with 25 bases between. Germline values: CDR1 SGHVS, CDR2 FQNEAQ. This CDR3 has 19 residues. DNA for the CDR3: TGTGCCAGCAGCCAGAACGGACAGCTCTACCTCTGGGACCAAGAGACCCAGTACTTC. Translating gives CASSQNGQLYLWDQETQYF. The full variable domain, rest sourced from reference TRBV7-8 and TRBJ2-5, is GAGVSQSPRYKVAKRGQDVALRCDPISGHVSLFWYQQALGQGPEFLTYFQNEAQLDKSGLPSDRFFAERPEGSVSTLKIQRTQQEDSAVYLCASSQNGQLYLWDQETQYFGPGTRLLVL.

In regard to this clone: One end of the junction fails to match germline, which may point to a read error. The chain links TRBV2 to TRBJ2-3; D gene uncertain. Germline CDR1 SNHLY, CDR2 FYNNEI. The CDR3 length is 10 residues. The CDR3 DNA reads as TGTGCCAGTAGAGCAGAGACGCAGTATTTT. Encoded protein: CASRAETQYF.

The gene calls are TRBV2 and TRBJ2-6, with D uncertain. Trimming removed 2 bases at V and 4 bases at J, with 3 bases between. The CDR3 totals 13 residues. In germline, CDR1 is SNHLY, CDR2 FYNNEI. DNA for the CDR3: TGTGCCAGCAGTGAAAGGGGGGCCAACGTCCTGACTTTC. Translated, it gives CASSERGANVLTF.

The chain combines TRBV4-1 with TRBJ1-1; weak D call: TRBD1 (5 bases). The ends were cut back, 3 bases at V and 3 bases at J, with 11 bases in the middle. The germline gives CDR1 MGHRA, CDR2 YSYEKL. This CDR3 is built from 14 residues. This chain's CDR3 is CASSHNRDHTEAFF. The CDR3 DNA sequence: TGCGCCAGCAGCCACAATCGGGACCACACTGAAGCTTTCTTT.

In DNA form, the CDR3 reads TGCGCCAGCAGCCAGGAGCGGGAGTCGTTCTTC. It yields the protein CASSQERESFF. The chain joins TRBV4-1 to TRBJ2-1; 8 nucleotides line up with TRBD2. The length of the CDR3 is 11 residues. Germline assignment: CDR1 MGHRA and CDR2 YSYEKL. V was pared by 3 bases and J by 15 bases, with 4 bases of the junction left unmatched.

The V and J genes are TRBV6-1 and TRBJ2-7; no reliable D call. The CDR3 has 13 residues. The V gene lost 4 bases and the J gene lost 1 base, with 8 bases spanning the gap. Germline loops: CDR1 MNHNS, CDR2 SASEGT. The CDR3 sequence: CASSVAGSYEQYF. In nucleotides, the CDR3 is TGTGCCAGCAGTGTGGCCGGTTCCTACGAGCAGTACTTC.

The V call is TRBV4-1, the J call TRBJ2-6; 12 bases align to TRBD2. From germline, CDR1 is MGHRA and CDR2 YSYEKL. V was clipped by 4 bases and J by 0 bases; unmatched bases: 7. The CDR3 extends over 19 amino acids. This CDR3 is CASSRRTSGDDSGANVLTF. The CDR3 nucleotides are TGCGCCAGCAGCCGCCGGACTAGCGGGGACGACTCTGGGGCCAACGTCCTGACTTTC.

This chain connects TRBV19 to TRBJ1-4; D gene unclear. The CDR3 has 12 residues. V was cut by 7 bases and J by 4 bases, with 7 bases left in between. From germline, CDR1 is LNHDA and CDR2 SQIVND (reference sequence). The CDR3 protein is CASNELNEKLFF. As DNA, the CDR3 is TGTGCCAGTAACGAGCTTAATGAAAAACTGTTTTTT.

The chain has TRBV27 and TRBJ2-7; D could derive from TRBD1 or TRBD2 (6 bases each). CDR1 is MNHEY and CDR2 is SMNVEV in the germline V gene (reference sequence). V was pared by 5 bases and J by 3 bases, with 14 bases between. CDR3 length: 14 amino acids. The chain's CDR3 is CASSPRKGGYEQYF. As DNA, the CDR3 is TGTGCCAGCAGTCCTCGAAAGGGGGGCTACGAGCAGTACTTC.

This chain uses TRBV4-1 with TRBJ2-7; 10 bases align to TRBD1. V trimming: 4 bases; J trimming: 6 bases; junction bases outside the gene matches: 6. Germline V gene sequence: CDR1 MGHRA, CDR2 YSYEKL. This CDR3 comprises 14 residues. DNA of the CDR3: TGCGCCAGCAGCCCCGGGGACAGGGGTTCCGAGCAGTACTTC. Its translation is CASSPGDRGSEQYF.

The chain employs TRBV28 and TRBJ2-6; 8 nucleotides line up with TRBD1. V lost 6 bases to trimming and J lost 4 bases; unmatched junction nucleotides: 11. Germline CDR1 and CDR2: MDHEN and SYDVKM. This CDR3 spans 17 amino acids. The CDR3 protein is CASRKSGQGRGANVLTF. In nucleotides, the CDR3 is TGTGCCAGCAGAAAATCCGGACAGGGAAGAGGGGCCAACGTCCTGACTTTC. The whole variable domain, remainder taken from reference TRBV28 and TRBJ2-6, is DVKVTQSSRYLVKRTGEKVFLECVQDMDHENMFWYRQDPGLGLRLIYFSYDVKMKEKGDIPEGYSVSREKKERFSLILESASTNQTSMYLCASRKSGQGRGANVLTFGAGSRLTVL.

The chain uses TRBV5-5 and TRBJ2-2; 10 bases fit TRBD2. Germline loops: CDR1 SGHKS, CDR2 YYEKEE (reference sequence). The CDR3 is 17 residues long. V gave up 0 bases and J gave up 7 bases; unmatched junction bases: 9. The CDR3 DNA follows: TGTGCCAGCAGCTTGGAATTAGCGGGAGGAGATGTCGGGGAGCTGTTTTTT. This translates into CASSLELAGGDVGELFF.

This clone occurred once. The chain uses TRBV25-1 and TRBJ2-3; no definite D call. The CDR3 length is 16 residues. From germline, CDR1 is MGHDK and CDR2 SYGVNS. Trimming removed 8 bases at V and 4 bases at J, with 22 bases between. The CDR3 region is CASLSPAGFFPDTQYF. For the CDR3, the DNA is TGTGCCAGCCTAAGCCCAGCCGGATTCTTTCCAGATACGCAGTATTTT.

The chain recombines TRBV10-1 with TRBJ2-7; D gene unclear. Trimming left V 1 base short and J 2 bases short, with 12 bases between. From germline, CDR1 is WNHNN and CDR2 SYGVQD (reference sequence). The CDR3 runs to 15 residues. CDR3: CASSEWINGAYEQYF. The CDR3 region has the DNA TGCGCCAGCAGTGAGTGGATAAATGGGGCCTACGAGCAGTACTTC.

This chain joins TRBV6-1 and TRBJ2-5, with 7 bases identical to TRBD2. CDR3 length: 15 amino acids. The ends lost 7 bases at V and 3 bases at J; junction bases unmatched: 11. Germline CDR1 MNHNS, CDR2 SASEGT. The CDR3 nucleotides read TGTGCCAGCATTGTGAGTAGTGGGAGGGAAGAGACCCAGTACTTC. Protein product: CASIVSSGREETQYF.

There are a few counts of this clone. This chain's CDR3 is CASSLRTAFYGYTF. The CDR3 DNA sequence: TGTGCCAGCAGCTTAAGGACGGCATTCTATGGCTACACCTTC. J is TRBJ1-2 and V is TRBV7-2; D is uncertain. Germline assignment: CDR1 SGHTA and CDR2 FQGNSA. V shed 2 bases and J shed 4 bases, with 11 bases lying between them. The CDR3 totals 14 residues.

The chain recombines TRBV18 with TRBJ1-1; 8 bases align to TRBD1. This CDR3 has 16 residues. V dropped 6 bases and J dropped 2; count of bases not matched to a gene: 11. CDR1 KGHSH and CDR2 LQKENI come from the germline V gene. The CDR3 protein is CASSLDREGLNTEAFF. For the CDR3, the DNA is TGTGCCAGCTCTCTGGACAGGGAGGGACTAAACACTGAAGCTTTCTTT. Full variable domain (outside the CDR3, taken from reference TRBV18 and TRBJ1-1): NAGVMQNPRHLVRRRGQEARLRCSPMKGHSHVYWYRQLPEEGLKFMVYLQKENIIDESGMPKERFSAEFPKEGPSILRIQQVVRGDSAAYFCASSLDREGLNTEAFFGQGTRLTVV.

CDR3: CASSPTSGRPYEQYF. The CDR3 DNA follows: TGTGCCAGCAGCCCGACTAGCGGGAGGCCCTACGAGCAGTACTTC. This chain links TRBV28 with TRBJ2-7, with 13 bases fitting TRBD2. Germline lookup yields CDR1 MDHEN and CDR2 SYDVKM. CDR3 length: 15 residues. J lost 2 bases, V lost 6 bases, and 4 bases had no gene match.

The rearrangement links TRBV6-5 to TRBJ1-1, with a tentative D call TRBD1 (6 bases). CDR3 size: 15 residues. V was shortened by 6 bases and J by 1 base, with 15 bases between the two germline ends. CDR1 and CDR2 from the germline V gene are MNHEY and SVGAGI. The CDR3 nucleotides read TGTGCCAGCAGAACAGGGCCTTCTTCGAACACTGAAGCTTTCTTT. Its protein is CASRTGPSSNTEAFF.

This sequence joins TRBV5-1 and TRBJ1-4, with unresolved D. V dropped 0 bases and J dropped 0 bases, with 6 bases sitting between them. Germline V lookup: CDR1 SGHRS, CDR2 YFSETQ. The CDR3 consists of 15 residues. CDR3 bases: TGCGCCAGCAGCTTGGCCTGGGCAACTAATGAAAAACTGTTTTTT. Its translation is CASSLAWATNEKLFF.

This chain joins TRBV28 and TRBJ2-5; D perhaps matches TRBD2 (6 bases). Looked up from germline, CDR1 is MDHEN and CDR2 is SYDVKM. This CDR3 has 14 amino acids. The V gene lost 4 bases and the J gene lost 2 bases, with 11 bases spanning the gap. CDR3 region: CASSYGTRQETQYF. The CDR3 region has the DNA TGTGCCAGCAGTTACGGGACTCGTCAAGAGACCCAGTACTTC.

The chain links TRBV10-2 to TRBJ1-3; D is perhaps TRBD1 (6 bases). The V gene lost 5 bases and the J gene lost 3 bases, with 20 bases spanning the gap. In germline, CDR1 is WSHSY, CDR2 SAAADI. The length of the CDR3 is 17 residues. In DNA form, the CDR3 reads TGCGCCAGCAGTCCCATCGGGGGCGGGGCGAGTGGAAACACCATATATTTT. Translating gives CASSPIGGGASGNTIYF.